This T cell receptor beta chain emerged from a study of CD8 T cells in Susac syndrome. The authors reverse transcribed roughly 0.5 to 1 ug RNA with random hexamers. Amplification of TCR beta CDR3 across 54 Vbeta and 13 Jbeta was performed with immunoSEQ multiplex PCR. MiXCR, run by TCRdb on the immunoSEQ multiplex PCR reads, gives a single entry per CDR3 protein. The repertoire holds 200,000 to 250,000 distinct CDR3 sequences, with 92% as singletons. The CDR3 runs to 14 residues. V was cut by 6 bases and J by 6 bases, with 15 bases left in between. Sequencing used CD8+ T cells from PBMCs. The chain employs TRBV12-3 or TRBV12-4 and TRBJ2-1; the D gene is possibly TRBD2 (6 bases). This TCR derives from a human donor with multiple sclerosis. CDR3 sequence (DNA): TGTGCCAGCAGCCCCGATGCGGGGACCAATGAGCAGTTCTTC. This codes for CASSPDAGTNEQFF.